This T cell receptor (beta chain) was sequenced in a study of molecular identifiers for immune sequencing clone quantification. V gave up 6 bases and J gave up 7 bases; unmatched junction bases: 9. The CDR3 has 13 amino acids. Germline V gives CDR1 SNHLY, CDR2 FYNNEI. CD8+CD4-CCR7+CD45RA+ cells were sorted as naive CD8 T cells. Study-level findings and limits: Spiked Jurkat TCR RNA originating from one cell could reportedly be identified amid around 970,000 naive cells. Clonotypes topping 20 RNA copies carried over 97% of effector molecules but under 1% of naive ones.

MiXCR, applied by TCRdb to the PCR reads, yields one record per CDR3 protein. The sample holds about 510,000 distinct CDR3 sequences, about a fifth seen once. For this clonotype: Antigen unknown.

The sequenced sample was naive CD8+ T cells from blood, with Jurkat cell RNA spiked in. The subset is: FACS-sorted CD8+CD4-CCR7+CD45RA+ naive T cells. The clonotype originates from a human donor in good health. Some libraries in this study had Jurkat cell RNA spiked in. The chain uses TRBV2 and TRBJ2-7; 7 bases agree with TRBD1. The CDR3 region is CASRQGPGLEQYF. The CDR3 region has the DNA TGTGCCAGCAGACAGGGGCCTGGGTTAGAGCAGTACTTC.